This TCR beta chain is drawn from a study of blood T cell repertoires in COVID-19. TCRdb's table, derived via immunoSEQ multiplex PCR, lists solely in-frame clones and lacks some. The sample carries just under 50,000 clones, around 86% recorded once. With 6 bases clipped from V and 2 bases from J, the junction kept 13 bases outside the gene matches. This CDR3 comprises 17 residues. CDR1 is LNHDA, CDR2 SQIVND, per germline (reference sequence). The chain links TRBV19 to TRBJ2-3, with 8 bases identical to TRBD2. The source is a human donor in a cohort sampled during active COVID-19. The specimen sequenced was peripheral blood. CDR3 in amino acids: CASSLRGAGVNTDTQYF. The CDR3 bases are TGTGCCAGTAGCCTCAGGGGAGCGGGGGTGAACACAGATACGCAGTATTTT.